The 14 T cell receptor beta chains below come from one sample, sequenced in a study of cytomegalovirus exposure and HLA in healthy donors. PCR amplification relied on 60 Vbeta primers (plus 13 Jbeta primers). Only in-frame clones appear in the TCRdb table, and some are missing; sequencing was by immunoSEQ multiplex PCR. This table holds over 65,000 clones, 70% to 80% found once. Sequences were obtained from PBMCs. All receptors come from a woman aged 40 to 49 in good health and CMV-seropositive.

The chain carries TRBV19 and TRBJ2-7, with 12 bases lining up with TRBD2. Germline lookup yields CDR1 LNHDA and CDR2 SQIVND (reference sequence). The length of the CDR3 is 14 residues. The ends lost 7 bases at V and 5 bases at J; junction bases unmatched: 6. The CDR3 DNA reads TGTGCCAGTAAGGCTAGCGGGGGGGCGGACGAGCAGTACTTC. This encodes CASKASGGADEQYF.

This chain links TRBV6-5 with TRBJ2-7, with TRBD2 matching over 7 bases. The ends lost 5 bases at V and 3 bases at J; junction bases unmatched: 7. This CDR3 has 14 residues. CDR1 is MNHEY and CDR2 is SVGAGI in the germline V gene. The CDR3 reads CASSQRGEGYEQYF. CDR3 DNA sequence: TGTGCCAGCAGTCAGCGGGGAGAAGGCTACGAGCAGTACTTC.

The chain is built from TRBV4-3 and TRBJ2-1, with D unclear. V lost 4 bases and J 9 bases, leaving 16 bases between the germline ends. This CDR3 has 14 amino acids. Germline V gene sequence: CDR1 LGHNA, CDR2 YSLEER. The CDR3 loop reads CASSPEPRAGEQFF. DNA of the CDR3: TGCGCCAGCAGCCCAGAGCCCCGAGCCGGTGAGCAGTTCTTC.

The rearrangement links TRBV19 to TRBJ2-1; D not resolved. The CDR3 is made up of 12 amino acids. Germline CDR1 and CDR2: LNHDA and SQIVND (reference sequence). Trimming pared 4 bases from V and 6 bases from J, leaving 7 bases between. The DNA of the CDR3 is TGTGCCAGTAGTACCCCGGGCAATGAGCAGTTCTTC. Protein: CASSTPGNEQFF.

V and J are TRBV2 and TRBJ1-2, with D perhaps TRBD1 (5 bases). Trimming took off 7 bases at V and 3 bases at J, with 15 bases between the two ends. There are 14 residues in the CDR3. Germline V CDR1 and CDR2: SNHLY, FYNNEI. CDR3 residues: CASNYPGKDYGYTF. The DNA for the CDR3 is TGTGCCAGCAACTACCCAGGGAAAGACTATGGCTACACCTTC.

The chain combines TRBV9 with TRBJ1-1; weak D call: TRBD1 (6 bases). Deletions cut 0 bases from V and 7 bases from J, with 13 bases between. This CDR3 is 14 amino acids long. The germline CDR1 and CDR2 sequences are SGDLS and YYNGEE. CDR3 sequence (DNA): TGTGCCAGCAGCGTAGTAGCAGGGGCCAATGAAGCTTTCTTT. As protein: CASSVVAGANEAFF.

The V call is TRBV7-2, the J call TRBJ2-7; a weak D match, TRBD1 (5 bases). Trimming left V 1 base short and J 3 bases short, with 13 bases between. CDR1 SGHTA and CDR2 FQGNSA come from the germline V gene. The CDR3 has 15 amino acids. The CDR3 DNA follows: TGTGCCAGCAGCTTAGGGCAGGGCCCTATCTACGAGCAGTACTTC. Its translation: CASSLGQGPIYEQYF. The whole variable domain, remainder taken from reference TRBV7-2 and TRBJ2-7, is GAGVSQSPSNKVTEKGKDVELRCDPISGHTALYWYRQSLGQGLEFLIYFQGNSAPDKSGLPSDRFSAERTGGSVSTLTIQRTQQEDSAVYLCASSLGQGPIYEQYFGPGTRLTVT.

The V call is TRBV27, the J call TRBJ2-5; 11 bases match TRBD1. TRBJ2-7 matches the DNA end more closely, so the J call is doubtful. Per the germline V gene, CDR1 is MNHEY and CDR2 is SMNVEV (reference sequence). This CDR3 is built from 16 residues. The CDR3 DNA sequence: TGTGCCAGCAGCCTAGTGAGGGGACAGGGGGCCTACGAGCAGTACTTC. Amino acid sequence: CASSLVRGQGAYEQYF.

The V call is TRBV28, the J call TRBJ2-7; possible D gene TRBD1, 5 bases. The V gene lost 3 bases and the J gene lost 4 bases, with 10 bases spanning the gap. Germline CDR1 MDHEN, CDR2 SYDVKM. The CDR3 length is 13 residues. In DNA form, the CDR3 reads TGTGCCAGCAGTTTGGGGCAGCTTTACGAGCAGTACTTC. It codes for CASSLGQLYEQYF. The full variable domain, completed using reference TRBV28 and TRBJ2-7, is DVKVTQSSRYLVKRTGEKVFLECVQDMDHENMFWYRQDPGLGLRLIYFSYDVKMKEKGDIPEGYSVSREKKERFSLILESASTNQTSMYLCASSLGQLYEQYFGPGTRLTVT.

This sequence joins TRBV7-2 and TRBJ1-5, with 10 bases matching TRBD1. J gave up 2 bases and V 5 bases, and 3 bases lay outside the gene matches. The germline gives CDR1 SGHTA, CDR2 FQGNSA. The CDR3 runs 15 residues. CDR3 DNA sequence: TGTGCCAGCAGCCCCGGGACAGGGGGCAATCAGCCCCAGCATTTT. Its translation is CASSPGTGGNQPQHF.

The chain is built from TRBV11-2 and TRBJ1-1, with 7 bases lining up with TRBD1. The trim removed 5 bases at V and 1 base at J, leaving 7 bases unmatched. The length of the CDR3 is 15 residues. CDR1 and CDR2 from the germline V gene are SGHAT and FQNNGV. The DNA for the CDR3 is TGTGCCAGCAGCCTGCACAGGGGAGGGAACACTGAAGCTTTCTTT. Its translation: CASSLHRGGNTEAFF.

This clone was counted a single time. The chain employs TRBV30 and TRBJ1-1; 8 bases are shared with TRBD1. With 3 bases clipped from V and 4 bases from J, the junction kept 4 bases outside the gene matches. Germline V gene sequence: CDR1 GTSNPN, CDR2 SVGIG (reference sequence). The CDR3 runs 13 residues. As DNA, the CDR3 is TGTGCCTGGAGGGAGACAGGGGTCACTGAAGCTTTCTTT. Translation gives CAWRETGVTEAFF.

The J gene is TRBJ2-7, the V gene TRBV7-9; D is uncertain. The CDR3 spans 12 residues. V was clipped by 5 bases and J by 5 bases, with 10 bases between them. The germline gives CDR1 SEHNR, CDR2 FQNEAQ (reference sequence). CDR3 DNA sequence: TGTGCCAGCAGCAACCCCCGGGACGAGCAGTACTTC. Translation gives CASSNPRDEQYF.

The chain links TRBV7-2 to TRBJ1-2; D gene ambiguous. Germline assignment: CDR1 SGHTA and CDR2 FQGNSA. Deletions cut 5 bases from V and 8 bases from J, with 12 bases between. The length of the CDR3 is 12 residues. The CDR3 sequence: CASSLSEEGYTF. The DNA for the CDR3 is TGTGCCAGCAGCCTCTCCGAGGAGGGCTACACCTTC. The full variable domain, completed using reference TRBV7-2 and TRBJ1-2, is GAGVSQSPSNKVTEKGKDVELRCDPISGHTALYWYRQSLGQGLEFLIYFQGNSAPDKSGLPSDRFSAERTGGSVSTLTIQRTQQEDSAVYLCASSLSEEGYTFGSGTRLTVV.